The TCR beta chain described here comes from a study of shared T cell receptors in the human thymus. This table comes from immunoSEQ multiplex PCR, and its TCRdb copy is limited to in-frame clones, with some not included. The sample yields fewer than 700,000 clones, 85% to 90% seen once. This clone was recorded a few times. A further study also used this sample, focusing on human thymus T cells. That source notes: The donors were infants in Finland with congenital heart defects, otherwise immunologically healthy. From resections taken during corrective heart surgery, the thymus tissue was obtained. V and J gene usage appeared biased in thymic and blood repertoires. Thymic repertoires of unrelated individuals were reported in related research to overlap highly.

This clonotype was obtained from a boy in the first two years of life with a congenital heart defect. Sequenced material: thymocytes.

The DNA of the CDR3 is TGTGCCAGCAGCGCCCGGTTCGGGTCTGGGGAGCAGTACTTC. This gives the protein CASSARFGSGEQYF. The chain links TRBV11-2 to TRBJ2-7; D not resolved. The length of the CDR3 is 14 residues. Trimming removed 5 bases at V and 7 bases at J, with 18 bases between. The germline CDR1 and CDR2 sequences are SGHAT and FQNNGV.